Described below is a single T cell receptor beta chain sequence and its context. The entry originates in a study of blood T cell repertoires in COVID-19. Enrollees, roughly 18 to 95 years old, lived in roughly 24 US areas. CDR3 length: 12 amino acids. With 5 bases removed from V and 7 bases from J, the gap between germline ends came to 9 bases. Per the authors' pipeline: By means of reference gene primer amplification, nucleated cell counts were estimated. TCRdb keeps only in-frame clones here, not all; method: immunoSEQ multiplex PCR. V and J calls and clone size are copied from that table; D and trimming were computed from the DNA. The profile shows about 220,000 clones, 82% of them singletons.

The TCR comes from a woman in her sixties who had recovered from COVID-19. The chain combines TRBV12-3 or TRBV12-4 with TRBJ1-5; D not certain. Input material: PBMCs or T cells enriched from blood (not recorded which). The CDR3 region has the DNA TGTGCCAGCAGTGACACGATCCAGCCCCAGCATTTT. It encodes CASSDTIQPQHF.